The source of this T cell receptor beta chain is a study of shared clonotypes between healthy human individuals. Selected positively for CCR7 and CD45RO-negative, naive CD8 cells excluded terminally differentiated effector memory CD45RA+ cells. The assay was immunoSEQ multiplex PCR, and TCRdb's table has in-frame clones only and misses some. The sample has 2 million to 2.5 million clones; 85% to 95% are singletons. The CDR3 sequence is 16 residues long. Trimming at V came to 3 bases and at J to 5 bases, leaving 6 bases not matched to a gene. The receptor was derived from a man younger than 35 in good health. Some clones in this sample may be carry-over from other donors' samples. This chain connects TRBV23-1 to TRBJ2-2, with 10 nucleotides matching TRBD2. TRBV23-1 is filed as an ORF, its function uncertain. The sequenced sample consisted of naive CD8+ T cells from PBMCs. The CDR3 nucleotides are TGCGCCAGCAGTCAGCAGCGGGAGGGCCGGACCGGGGAGCTGTTTTTT. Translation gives CASSQQREGRTGELFF.